The 16 T cell receptor beta chains given below trace back to one sample, sequenced in a study of cytomegalovirus exposure and HLA in healthy donors. PCR employed 60 Vbeta and 13 Jbeta primers. The protocol was immunoSEQ multiplex PCR, while the TCRdb copy is restricted to in-frame clones and leaves out a portion. The sample contains tens of thousands of clones, approximately 70% of which appear only once. Material: PBMCs. Receptor source: a woman aged 55-70 years in good health and CMV-seropositive.

The chain employs TRBV11-2 and TRBJ1-2; D is uncertain. The CDR3 is made up of 14 amino acids. Germline V gene data show CDR1 as SGHAT and CDR2 as FQNNGV. Trimming removed 5 bases at V and 2 bases at J, with 12 bases between. CDR3 protein: CASSQEAGNYGYTF. CDR3 bases: TGTGCCAGCAGCCAGGAGGCAGGAAACTATGGCTACACCTTC. Full variable domain (outside the CDR3, taken from reference TRBV11-2 and TRBJ1-2): EAGVAQSPRYKIIEKRQSVAFWCNPISGHATLYWYQQILGQGPKLLIQFQNNGVVDDSQLPKDRFSAERLKGVDSTLKIQPAKLEDSAVYLCASSQEAGNYGYTFGSGTRLTVV.

This sequence joins TRBV5-1 and TRBJ1-2; maybe TRBD1 (6 bases). From germline, CDR1 is SGHRS and CDR2 YFSETQ. V was cut by 0 bases and J by 2 bases, with 11 bases left in between. There are 15 residues in the CDR3. CDR3 protein: CASSLGTARNYGYTF. As DNA, the CDR3 is TGCGCCAGCAGCTTGGGGACAGCGCGCAACTATGGCTACACCTTC.

The chain joins TRBV18 to TRBJ2-2, with D unresolved. The V end lost 3 bases, the J end lost 0 bases, and 5 bases lay between the germline ends. There are 14 residues in the CDR3. Per the germline V gene, CDR1 is KGHSH and CDR2 is LQKENI. DNA for the CDR3: TGTGCCAGCTCACCTAGCACGAACACCGGGGAGCTGTTTTTT. Translated, it gives CASSPSTNTGELFF. The whole variable domain, remainder taken from reference TRBV18 and TRBJ2-2, is NAGVMQNPRHLVRRRGQEARLRCSPMKGHSHVYWYRQLPEEGLKFMVYLQKENIIDESGMPKERFSAEFPKEGPSILRIQQVVRGDSAAYFCASSPSTNTGELFFGEGSRLTVL.

The chain has TRBV7-2 and TRBJ1-5; TRBD1 might be the D (6 bases). This CDR3 is built from 16 residues. V was pared by 1 base and J by 1 base, with 11 bases between. Germline CDR1 is SGHTA and CDR2 is FQGNSA. The CDR3 coding sequence is TGTGCCAGCAGCTTAGGAACAGGGATGAGCAATCAGCCCCAGCATTTT. This encodes CASSLGTGMSNQPQHF.

This chain uses TRBV7-9 with TRBJ2-5; a weak D match, TRBD2 (5 bases). The V and J ends lost 1 base and 4 bases respectively, with 7 bases between them. Looked up from germline, CDR1 is SEHNR and CDR2 is FQNEAQ (reference sequence). This CDR3 spans 13 amino acids. The chain's CDR3 is CASSLEGRETQYF. The DNA of the CDR3 is TGTGCCAGCAGCTTAGAAGGGAGAGAGACCCAGTACTTC.

The chain employs TRBV27 and TRBJ1-1, with TRBD1 matching over 10 bases. V lost 6 bases, J lost 4 bases, and 2 bases stayed unmatched. The germline CDR1 and CDR2 sequences are MNHEY and SMNVEV (reference sequence). The CDR3 runs 13 residues. The CDR3 reads CASSRDRGTEAFF. CDR3 nucleotides: TGTGCCAGCAGCCGGGACAGGGGCACTGAAGCTTTCTTT.

This clone has just a few counts. The V and J genes are TRBV27 and TRBJ1-6, with TRBD1 identical over 10 bases. The CDR3 contains 15 residues. The trim removed 5 bases at V and 6 bases at J, leaving 4 bases unmatched. The germline V gene encodes CDR1 MNHEY and CDR2 SMNVEV (reference sequence). CDR3 sequence reads: CASSVRDRGNSPLHF. The CDR3 coding sequence is TGTGCCAGCAGTGTCCGGGACAGGGGTAATTCACCCCTCCACTTT.

This chain uses TRBV5-1 with TRBJ2-4, with 7 bases matching TRBD1. CDR3 length: 13 amino acids. The junction had 2 bases not matched to a gene; V was cut back by 4 bases and J by 4 bases. The V gene's germline CDR1 is SGHRS and CDR2 YFSETQ. The CDR3 DNA follows: TGCGCCAGCAGCAAGGGACAGAAAAACATTCAGTACTTC. Translating gives CASSKGQKNIQYF.

The J gene is TRBJ2-7, the V gene TRBV2, with TRBD2 matching over 10 bases. This CDR3 contains 15 residues. Germline CDR1 is SNHLY and CDR2 is FYNNEI. V shed 7 bases, J shed 0 bases, and the junction held 6 bases outside the gene matches. CDR3: CASTVSGGSSYEQYF. The DNA for the CDR3 is TGTGCCAGCACAGTTAGCGGGGGGTCCTCCTACGAGCAGTACTTC.

The chain has TRBV7-6 and TRBJ1-1; TRBD1 might be the D (5 bases). The CDR3 contains 15 residues. The germline gives CDR1 SGHVS, CDR2 FNYEAQ. V was trimmed by 1 base and J by 0 bases, leaving 9 bases between them. CDR3 coding DNA: TGTGCCAGCAGCTTAGATTGGACACTGAACACTGAAGCTTTCTTT. This gives the protein CASSLDWTLNTEAFF.

The CDR3 loop is CASSYNGENTEAFF. The DNA for the CDR3 is TGTGCCAGCAGTTACAACGGGGAGAACACTGAAGCTTTCTTT. This chain uses TRBV6-5 with TRBJ1-1; D is ambiguous. The CDR3 has 14 residues. The V end was cut by 2 bases, the J end by 1 base, with 8 bases between. The V gene's germline CDR1 is MNHEY and CDR2 SVGAGI.

This chain joins TRBV6-6 and TRBJ1-5; the D is unclear. Germline CDR1 MNHNY, CDR2 SVGAGI (reference sequence). The CDR3 spans 15 residues. Deletions cut 2 bases from V and 1 base from J, with 9 bases between. CDR3 sequence: CASSYGPQSNQPQHF. CDR3 nucleotide sequence: TGTGCCAGCAGTTACGGTCCCCAGAGCAATCAGCCCCAGCATTTT.

The chain has TRBV5-6 and TRBJ1-1, with 10 nucleotides matching TRBD1. J lost 4 bases, V lost 2 bases, and 2 bases had no gene match. CDR1 is SGHDT, CDR2 YYEEEE, per germline. The CDR3 has 14 amino acids. CDR3 sequence: CASSFGTGATEAFF. CDR3 coding DNA: TGTGCCAGCAGCTTCGGGACAGGGGCCACTGAAGCTTTCTTT.

This clone came up a few times. The chain recombines TRBV27 with TRBJ1-6; 9 nucleotides match TRBD1. CDR1 MNHEY and CDR2 SMNVEV come from the germline V gene (reference sequence). The CDR3 has 17 residues. J lost 1 base, V lost 6 bases, and 7 bases had no gene match. CDR3 amino acids: CASRSGTGMSYNSPLHF. The CDR3 bases are TGTGCCAGCAGATCCGGGACAGGGATGTCCTATAATTCACCCCTCCACTTT.

In nucleotides, the CDR3 is TGTGCCAGCAGCACCGGACAGGGAACCACAGATACGCAGTATTTT. The encoded protein is CASSTGQGTTDTQYF. The chain combines TRBV5-8 with TRBJ2-3, with TRBD1 matching 8 bases. J was trimmed by 2 bases and V by 4 bases; bases with no gene match: 6. The CDR3 is 15 amino acids. Germline-derived CDR1 and CDR2 are SGHTS and YDEGEE.

This clone was seen only once. The rearrangement links TRBV4-2 to TRBJ2-7, with 8 positions matching TRBD2. This CDR3 has 16 residues. Germline lookup yields CDR1 LGHNA and CDR2 YNFKEQ. J was trimmed by 7 bases and V by 4 bases; bases with no gene match: 15. The CDR3 sequence: CASSPGGAGALGEQYF. CDR3 DNA: TGTGCCAGCAGCCCTGGGGGAGCGGGGGCCCTCGGGGAGCAGTACTTC.